This TCR beta chain was captured by sequencing in a study of cytomegalovirus exposure and HLA in healthy donors (dated by TCRdb to about 2017). About the study as a whole: In an earlier analysis of under 750 of the donors, less than 350 Gb of sequence data and 100 million or so unique TCR beta sequences from roughly 200 million T cells were reported. About 280 gigabases of sequencing data and approximately 93 million unique TCR sequences were included in an early release covering under 650 HLA-typed donors. Among the roughly 380 genotyped donors, roughly 80% belonged to the genetic ancestry cluster associated with self-reported Caucasian donors. The study was designed to test whether signatures of past pathogen exposure could be identified by cataloging public T cell receptors. The study used immunosequencing to profile the T cell repertoires of some 600 subjects and linked those repertoires to cytomegalovirus serostatus. A separate validation cohort of some 130 different subjects was used in addition to the approximately 700-subject first cohort. To predict cytomegalovirus infection status, the study combined high-throughput TCR immunosequencing, statistical association of individual TCRs with disease status, and machine learning. To study patterns of TCR occurrence, a later analysis re-analyzed previously published TCR beta repertoires from hundreds of donors and added high-resolution HLA genotyping. The later analysis used no new phenotypic data to find candidate immune exposures, relying instead on TCR beta sequences and their occurrence across donors. An earlier analysis of 587 of the donors used high-throughput TCR beta sequencing to judge whether each TCR beta V gene segment behaved as functional or pseudogenic. Alongside the repertoire data, information on donor age, sex, ethnicity and CMV serostatus was compiled. A later genetic analysis used genome-wide SNP genotypes for about 65% of the roughly 700 donors, treating that subset as a discovery cohort. All discovery cohort repertoires had been generated on a single sequencing platform. Both class I and class II loci were covered by HLA typing, at four-digit resolution. Typing coverage varied by locus: roughly 620-640 donors for A, B, C, DRB1 and DQB1; roughly 510 for DQA1; approximately 570 for DPA1; 450 to 480 for DPB1. Roughly 5 DR-DQ haplotypes were treated as single units for association and clustering because of strong linkage in the cohort. Among a few hundred genotyped donors of the cohort, an average of around 240,000 unique TCR beta nucleotide sequences were sequenced per donor, roughly 18% of them non-productive. Study-wide findings and limitations: A cluster of highly shared sequence variants was judged likely to be a technical artifact of the sequencing pipeline. In both the original and validation cohorts, the classifier was reported to diagnose cytomegalovirus status with high specificity and sensitivity. According to a later analysis, most CMV-associated TCR beta chains appeared to be HLA-restricted, and the HLA associations seemed to be driven largely by CMV exposure. Presence/absence analyses assumed roughly uniform sequencing depth across donors, an assumption that may not hold. In this cohort, only TCR beta chains were sequenced, and detectable features were limited by the absence of alpha or paired-chain data. Linkage disequilibrium might explain the correlated functional status among segregating V segments, but an unknown experimental factor could not be ruled out. A further reported finding was that TCR beta sequences accurately predicted the HLA-A and HLA-B alleles for most subjects in the first cohort. Because the 87-base-pair reads could not distinguish some IMGT-functional V segments, including TRBV6-2 and TRBV6-3, those segments were excluded. The only immune exposure information available for the cohort was CMV serostatus. Across donors, most TCR sequences were observed very rarely, whereas some public TCRs were present in many individuals. The earlier analysis of 587 of the donors excluded roughly 17 rarely observed V segments, including chromosome 9 orphons, because counts were too low. Compared with the roughly 700-donor mean, donors in an Asian-associated ancestry cluster had fewer N-insertions in productive TCRs, according to a later genetic analysis. Assigning TCR associations to individual alleles was difficult when HLA alleles, especially DR and DQ, strongly co-occurred. In a later analysis, HLA-associated TCR beta chains were found to be more clonally expanded and to have lower generation probabilities than equally common non-associated chains. Because HLA typing was missing for some donors at each locus, association tests included only the typed subset. V-gene and J-gene trimming of TCR beta chains was associated with a missense DCLRE1C variant in a later genetic analysis, and the association was replicated in an independent cohort. According to a later analysis, TCR association rates differed among HLA loci, with DRB1 alleles showing the most associated TCRs and HLA-C alleles showing the fewest. In an earlier analysis of more than 500 of the donors, most TCR beta V segments appeared in productive rearrangements about 87% or about 30% of the time, broadly matching IMGT annotations. A few of the identified cytomegalovirus-associated TCR beta chains were confirmed in vitro to be specific for cytomegalovirus antigens. It was suggested by the authors that the approach could potentially be generalized to other disease states and immunological phenotypes. A total of 150 to 200 TCR beta chains were listed by the study as associated with cytomegalovirus. A later analysis reported that several top co-occurrence clusters appeared linked to parvovirus B19, influenza, CMV and Epstein-Barr virus. At a false discovery rate of 0.05, a later analysis linked fewer than 20,000 TCR beta sequences to specific HLA alleles.

Turning to this clone: There is no known antigen for this receptor. There are no base qualities to consult, and no much larger clone falls within one base.

Trimming removed 9 bases from V and 6 bases from J, leaving 13 bases between the germline ends. Reading the germline V gene gives CDR1 SNHLY and CDR2 FYNNEI. Inclusive of the bounding cysteine and phenylalanine, the CDR3 is 12 residues long. Only the CDR3 DNA stays, 36 bases, in frame from base 1. The cohort comprised several hundred healthy bone marrow donors. At the time of sampling, every cohort member was nominally healthy, though immune exposures that went unrecorded were likely present. The donor tested CMV seropositive and was one of the 289 seropositive cohort members. Each donor provided a peripheral blood sample, and peripheral blood mononuclear cells were used for TCR beta sequencing. Genomic DNA was extracted from the blood cell samples with the Qiagen DNeasy Blood Extraction Kit. The protocol used for the library was the immunoSEQ multiplex PCR assay. For the multiplex PCR, a mixture combining 60 forward primers for TCR Vbeta segments and 13 reverse primers for TCR Jbeta segments was used. The CDR3 region of rearranged TCR beta genes was amplified from genomic DNA by a multiplex PCR assay. On the Illumina HiSeq System, the amplified TCR beta libraries were sequenced as 87-base-pair reads. On the authors' methods: Across the 500 to 700 repertoires, a later analysis counted roughly 77 million unique TCR beta chains, some 11 million of which were shared by at least two donors. A nearest-neighbor algorithm error-corrected the raw reads and collapsed the reads into unique sequences, merging closely related sequences to remove PCR and sequencing errors. To assign V, D and J gene segments, CDR3 sequences were aligned to IMGT reference sequences. For a sequence to be retained, at least a six-nucleotide match to both a V gene segment and a J gene segment was required. Rearrangements were called productive when the CDR3 lacked stop codons and stayed in frame with V and J; all others were non-productive. Following IMGT convention, CDR3 was defined as the stretch from the second conserved V-encoded cysteine up to the conserved J-encoded phenylalanine. In an earlier analysis of approximately 590 of the donors, sequences lacking an unambiguous match to a single V gene segment were excluded. An earlier analysis of some 500 of the donors classified V segments as functional when productive rearrangements were above 56.7% and as segregating when the standard deviation between donors was above 5%. A statistical classification framework was built to diagnose cytomegalovirus status from the catalog of TCR beta chain sequences. In a later analysis, TCR nucleotide sequences were compared against IMGT/GENE-DB human TR gene sequences so that V and J genes could be assigned. A later analysis assigned CDR3 sequences and most-parsimonious VDJ recombination scenarios with the TCRdist pipeline. A later analysis defined each TCR beta chain by its CDR3 amino acid sequence plus V-gene family, and excluded reads lacking a unique V-gene family. To address suspected cross-contamination and a sequencing artifact, a later analysis removed around 600 highly shared, low-generation-probability nucleotide sequences. For each public chain, a later analysis derived a clonal expansion index from normalized ranks of inferred template counts within each repertoire. A later analysis computed generation probabilities with a VDJ recombination model fitted to out-of-frame rearrangements, and checked the results against IGoR. In a later analysis, hypergeometric tests were used to score TCR-TCR, TCR-HLA and TCR-CMV co-occurrence, with a repertoire-size bias correction applied to TCR pairs. A later analysis estimated false discovery rates by permuting HLA or CMV assignments 20 times. In a later analysis, co-occurring TCRs were grouped using DBSCAN, with TCRdist sequence similarity added in when clustering inside HLA-allele-positive subsets. Co-occurrence clustering excluded repertoires with fewer than 30,000 or more than 120,000 public chains, plus five with anomalous nucleotide sharing. TCRdb re-hosts the immuneACCESS table, in-frame sequences only. Its copies lack some clones; in the studies checked, an unresolved V gene accounts for under half of them, and the cause for the rest is not known. V and J calls and clone size are those listed in that table; D and trimming were worked out from the DNA. This sample lists around 140,000 clones; around 80% were detected once. Roughly 9.9% of the sample is in the top ten clones.

The source of this sequence is a woman in her fifties or sixties in good health and CMV-seropositive. The rearranged segments are TRBV2 and TRBJ2-3, with TRBD2 tentatively as D gene (6 bases match). The sequencing input was PBMCs. The nucleotides are TGTGCCAGTACGGGAGCTGGTGATACGCAGTATTTT. Protein translation: CASTGAGDTQYF. When the CDR3 is completed using the reference TRBV2 and TRBJ2-3 genes on either side, the full variable domain is EPEVTQTPSHQVTQMGQEVILRCVPISNHLYFYWYRQILGQKVEFLVSFYNNEISEKSEIFDDQFSVERPDGSNFTLKIRSTKLEDSAMYFCASTGAGDTQYFGPGTRLTVL.